This T cell receptor (beta chain) was sequenced in a study of cytotoxic CD8 clonotypes in ibrutinib-treated CLL. Study at large: Responses comprised about 24 partial and 2 complete; at median around 6 years, roughly 14 remained remitted and some twelve progressed.

This CDR3 contains 14 residues. V was cut by 0 bases and J by 3 bases, with 8 bases left in between. Per the germline V gene, CDR1 is LGHNA and CDR2 is YSLEER. About 2 micrograms of genomic DNA, which was extracted from cryopreserved PBMCs, served as the material used for the TCR beta libraries. Data came from immunoSEQ multiplex PCR; TCRdb stores just in-frame clones and leaves some out. The sample includes about 68,000 clones, about two thirds of them seen just once. A note on this clone: The antigen remains undetermined.

Regarding the study as a whole: Rare overall, public clonotypes shrank or held steady under therapy.

The sequence came from a human donor with chronic lymphocytic leukemia. Here the sequenced sample was PBMCs, taken after 12 months of ibrutinib treatment. V and J are TRBV4-3 and TRBJ1-1, with unresolved D. The CDR3, as DNA: TGCGCCAGCAGCCAAGATTGGGAGGACACTGAAGCTTTCTTT. Residues: CASSQDWEDTEAFF.